These 19 T cell receptor beta chains were all obtained from the same sample, sequenced in a study of identifying expanded T cells in peripheral blood. The assay was immunoSEQ multiplex PCR, and TCRdb's table has in-frame clones only and misses some. The table has around 95,000 clones, over 70% seen once; the top ten hold approximately 5.7%. Sequencing input: blood. The receptors derive from a person between 18 and 70 years old in good health.

The V call is TRBV11-2, the J call TRBJ1-2; tentatively, D is TRBD1 (5 bases). Germline CDR1 SGHAT, CDR2 FQNNGV. V was trimmed by 5 bases and J by 1 base, leaving 20 bases between them. CDR3 size: 17 residues. This chain's CDR3 is CASSPPLGENFNYGYTF. Here the CDR3 DNA reads TGTGCCAGCAGCCCCCCCCTGGGGGAGAACTTTAACTATGGCTACACCTTC.

The CDR3 loop reads CASSEMGISPLHF. For the CDR3, the DNA is TGTGCCAGCAGTGAAATGGGCATATCACCCCTCCACTTT. The chain is built from TRBV6-1 and TRBJ1-6; no clear D gene. Germline-derived CDR1 and CDR2 are MNHNS and SASEGT. CDR3 length: 13 residues. V was clipped by 2 bases and J by 10 bases, with 9 bases between them.

The chain combines TRBV4-1 with TRBJ1-1; the D gene is possibly TRBD1 (6 bases). The germline V and J ends were trimmed by 2 bases and 9 bases, with 13 bases remaining between them. CDR1 and CDR2 (germline): MGHRA, YSYEKL. This CDR3 has 13 amino acids. CDR3 DNA: TGCGCCAGCAGCCAACGGACAGAACGGCAAGCTTTCTTT. This encodes CASSQRTERQAFF.

This clone was picked up one time. CDR3 loop: CASSGGGLTDTQYF. The CDR3 DNA reads TGTGCCAGCAGCGGGGGGGGCCTAACAGATACGCAGTATTTT. This chain uses TRBV7-6 with TRBJ2-3; TRBD2 might be the D (7 bases). Trimming removed 5 bases at V and 3 bases at J, with 12 bases between. The germline CDR1 and CDR2 sequences are SGHVS and FNYEAQ. The CDR3 contains 14 residues.

The chain recombines TRBV27 with TRBJ1-5; D is ambiguous. Germline loops: CDR1 MNHEY, CDR2 SMNVEV (reference sequence). The CDR3 contains 13 residues. The V gene lost 3 bases and the J gene lost 7 bases, with 10 bases spanning the gap. The CDR3 loop reads CASSFGRVQPQHF. CDR3 coding DNA: TGTGCCAGCAGTTTTGGCAGAGTGCAGCCCCAGCATTTT.

This clone has a single count. The genes are TRBV7-6 and TRBJ1-3; TRBD1 might be the D (5 bases). The V gene lost 1 base and the J gene lost 0 bases, with 13 bases spanning the gap. The length of the CDR3 is 17 residues. Germline V lookup: CDR1 SGHVS, CDR2 FNYEAQ. The CDR3 nucleotides are TGTGCCAGCAGCTTAGGGACAAGCTCGTTCTCTGGAAACACCATATATTTT. This translates into CASSLGTSSFSGNTIYF.

The V and J genes are TRBV5-1 and TRBJ1-2; 9 nucleotides align to TRBD1. CDR3 length equals 17 residues. The germline gives CDR1 SGHRS, CDR2 YFSETQ. Germline trimming cut 0 bases from V and 7 bases from J; bases unmatched to any gene: 13. CDR3 nucleotide sequence: TGCGCCAGCAGCTTGGAAACAGGGGGCGCGATAGGTTTTGGCTACACCTTC. It specifies CASSLETGGAIGFGYTF.

The chain links TRBV9 to TRBJ1-4, with D possibly being TRBD1 (5 bases). The CDR3 length is 15 residues. Germline-derived CDR1 and CDR2 are SGDLS and YYNGEE. With 4 bases removed from V and 1 base from J, the gap between germline ends came to 11 bases. In DNA form, the CDR3 reads TGTGCCAGCAGCCCACTCAGGGAAACTAATGAAAAACTGTTTTTT. Translation gives CASSPLRETNEKLFF.

The chain links TRBV19 to TRBJ2-1; 8 bases agree with TRBD2. Losses at the gene ends were 7 bases for V and 3 bases for J; bases not matched to a gene: 5. The CDR3 extends over 14 amino acids. Germline values: CDR1 LNHDA, CDR2 SQIVND (reference sequence). The CDR3 DNA follows: TGTGCCAGTATCCCCCGGGAGGGCTACAATGAGCAGTTCTTC. It translates to CASIPREGYNEQFF. The whole variable domain, remainder taken from reference TRBV19 and TRBJ2-1, is DGGITQSPKYLFRKEGQNVTLSCEQNLNHDAMYWYRQDPGQGLRLIYYSQIVNDFQKGDIAEGYSVSREKKESFPLTVTSAQKNPTAFYLCASIPREGYNEQFFGPGTRLTVL.

V and J are TRBV19 and TRBJ1-4; D uncertain. Germline V CDR1 and CDR2: LNHDA, SQIVND (reference sequence). There are 13 residues in the CDR3. Trimming removed 4 bases from V and 6 bases from J, with 9 bases in between. The CDR3 DNA sequence: TGTGCCAGTAGTACGTGGGGTTATGAAAAACTGTTTTTT. Protein product: CASSTWGYEKLFF.

The CDR3 sequence: CASSSDRGGQPQHF. The DNA for the CDR3 is TGTGCCAGCAGTTCAGACAGGGGAGGCCAGCCCCAGCATTTT. V gene TRBV6-5 combines with J gene TRBJ1-5; TRBD1 matches 8 bases. The germline gives CDR1 MNHEY, CDR2 SVGAGI. V was pared by 4 bases and J by 7 bases, with 6 bases of the junction left unmatched. This CDR3 is built from 14 residues.

V is TRBV19 and J is TRBJ1-2; 9 bases match TRBD1. V was pared by 5 bases and J by 4 bases, with 5 bases of the junction left unmatched. CDR3 length: 14 residues. CDR1 is LNHDA, CDR2 SQIVND, per germline (reference sequence). The CDR3, as DNA: TGTGCCAGTAGTTTTGACAGGGGGGTCTATGGCTACACCTTC. Its protein is CASSFDRGVYGYTF. Full variable domain (rest looked up from reference TRBV19 and TRBJ1-2): DGGITQSPKYLFRKEGQNVTLSCEQNLNHDAMYWYRQDPGQGLRLIYYSQIVNDFQKGDIAEGYSVSREKKESFPLTVTSAQKNPTAFYLCASSFDRGVYGYTFGSGTRLTVV.

V is TRBV5-1 and J is TRBJ2-1; 11 nucleotides match TRBD2. Trimming removed 4 bases from V and 7 bases from J; junction bases left unmatched: 7. Germline CDR1 is SGHRS and CDR2 is YFSETQ. CDR3 length equals 15 residues. The CDR3 nucleotides are TGCGCCAGCAGCCCACTAGCGGGAGTCTTGAATGAGCAGTTCTTC. As protein: CASSPLAGVLNEQFF.

The J gene is TRBJ2-3, the V gene TRBV2; the D is unclear. The CDR3 runs 12 residues. Germline-derived CDR1 and CDR2 are SNHLY and FYNNEI. V was clipped by 6 bases and J by 0 bases, with 4 bases between them. The CDR3, as DNA: TGTGCCAGCAGGGTTAGCACAGATACGCAGTATTTT. Translated: CASRVSTDTQYF.

This rearrangement joins TRBV19 to TRBJ1-4, with 8 bases identical to TRBD1. Germline lookup yields CDR1 LNHDA and CDR2 SQIVND (reference sequence). V shed 5 bases, J shed 7 bases, and the junction held 9 bases outside the gene matches. The CDR3 extends over 15 amino acids. CDR3 coding DNA: TGTGCCAGTAGTGCCGCGACAGGGGTTGCTGAAAAACTGTTTTTT. Its translation: CASSAATGVAEKLFF.

The chain's CDR3 is CAWSEQENTEAFF. The CDR3 DNA reads as TGTGCCTGGAGCGAACAGGAGAACACTGAAGCTTTCTTT. The V call is TRBV30, the J call TRBJ1-1; the D gene is possibly TRBD1 (5 bases). Germline values: CDR1 GTSNPN, CDR2 SVGIG (reference sequence). Deletions cut 3 bases from V and 1 base from J, with 9 bases between. This CDR3 contains 13 residues.

The chain joins TRBV7-9 to TRBJ2-6; D not resolved. The CDR3 is 15 amino acids. V lost 1 base to trimming and J lost 0 bases, with 4 bases between them. Germline-derived CDR1 and CDR2 are SEHNR and FQNEAQ (reference sequence). In nucleotides, the CDR3 is TGTGCCAGCAGCTTAGGTTACTCTGGGGCCAACGTCCTGACTTTC. Protein: CASSLGYSGANVLTF. Full variable domain (rest looked up from reference TRBV7-9 and TRBJ2-6): DTGVSQNPRHKITKRGQNVTFRCDPISEHNRLYWYRQTLGQGPEFLTYFQNEAQLEKSRLLSDRFSAERPKGSFSTLEIQRTEQGDSAMYLCASSLGYSGANVLTFGAGSRLTVL.

This chain uses TRBV27 with TRBJ2-1, with 7 bases identical to TRBD2. The ends lost 5 bases at V and 0 bases at J; junction bases unmatched: 13. The CDR3 has 18 residues. Per germline, CDR1 MNHEY and CDR2 SMNVEV (reference sequence). Here the CDR3 reads CASSRIPSGLSSYNEQFF. Written as DNA, the CDR3 is TGTGCCAGCAGTAGGATTCCTAGCGGACTGAGCTCCTACAATGAGCAGTTCTTC.

The genes are TRBV19 and TRBJ2-7; 9 nucleotides agree with TRBD1. CDR1 is LNHDA and CDR2 is SQIVND in the germline V gene (reference sequence). V trimming: 3 bases; J trimming: 2 bases; junction bases outside the gene matches: 5. This CDR3 has 15 amino acids. CDR3 in DNA: TGTGCCAGTAGTATGTTTGGGACAGGGACCTACGAGCAGTACTTC. Its translation is CASSMFGTGTYEQYF.